This TCR beta chain was recorded in a study of early T cells in non-severe SARS-CoV-2 infection. Study details: Sequencing of bulk RNA from unsorted whole blood was done, without chain pairing.

Overall study findings and caveats: Private and CD4 specificities were missed by VDJdb matching, skewed to anti-spike CD8.

For this clonotype: Its antigen is currently unknown.

Unique molecular identifiers (one per individual cDNA molecule) were attached. TCRdb passed the 5' RACE reads through MiXCR, listing each CDR3 protein once. Among some 58,000 distinct CDR3 sequences listed, approximately 10% were seen once. The V and J ends lost 11 bases and 2 bases respectively, with 18 bases between them. Germline V CDR1 and CDR2: SEHNR, FQNEAQ (reference sequence). This CDR3 region has 14 residues. This sequence was found in an adult who was a healthcare worker with PCR-confirmed SARS-CoV-2 infection or an uninfected control (not recorded which). This chain uses TRBV7-9 with TRBJ1-1; D is possibly TRBD1 (5 bases). The material sequenced was whole blood, taken at baseline. CDR3 nucleotide sequence: TGTGCCTGCTTCCCCGGGACTTACAACACTGAAGCTTTCTTT. Protein: CACFPGTYNTEAFF.